One sample yielded the 5 T cell receptor beta chains listed below, sequenced in a study of cytomegalovirus exposure and HLA in healthy donors. Primers included in the PCR were 60 Vbeta and 13 Jbeta primers. Sequencing used immunoSEQ multiplex PCR; TCRdb keeps in-frame clones, though not all of them. The table for this sample gives 34,000 or so clones. The sample comprised PBMCs. These receptors were collected from a female donor in good health and CMV-seronegative.

The chain couples TRBV6-5 to TRBJ2-7; weak D call: TRBD1 (6 bases). In germline, CDR1 is MNHEY, CDR2 SVGAGI. This CDR3 spans 14 amino acids. V dropped 7 bases and J dropped 4 bases, with 17 bases sitting between them. CDR3 in amino acids: CASTNYPGVYEQYF. The CDR3, as DNA: TGTGCCAGCACCAACTACCCAGGGGTTTACGAGCAGTACTTC.

The chain recombines TRBV10-3 with TRBJ2-7; 7 nucleotides match TRBD2. The CDR3 length is 15 residues. Germline V gives CDR1 ENHRY, CDR2 SYGVKD. The ends lost 0 bases at V and 3 bases at J; junction bases unmatched: 5. The CDR3 spells CAISESFGGGYEQYF. CDR3 sequence (DNA): TGTGCCATCAGTGAGTCCTTCGGCGGGGGCTACGAGCAGTACTTC.

The genes are TRBV10-1 and TRBJ2-1; D remains unclear. Germline V lookup: CDR1 WNHNN, CDR2 SYGVQD (reference sequence). The CDR3 has 16 amino acids. The V end was cut by 0 bases, the J end by 5 bases, with 14 bases between. The CDR3 DNA sequence: TGCGCCAGCAGTGAGTCGCGCGGAAAGTCGAACAATGAGCAGTTCTTC. This translates into CASSESRGKSNNEQFF.

The chain joins TRBV5-1 to TRBJ2-5, with 10 bases that match TRBD2. Germline assignment: CDR1 SGHRS and CDR2 YFSETQ. The CDR3 is made up of 14 amino acids. The ends lost 7 bases at V and 3 bases at J; junction bases unmatched: 6. The CDR3 is CASFRTSGEETQYF. The CDR3 DNA reads TGCGCCAGCTTCAGGACTAGCGGTGAAGAGACCCAGTACTTC.

The chain carries TRBV28 and TRBJ1-6, with TRBD1 matching over 7 bases. The germline CDR1 and CDR2 sequences are MDHEN and SYDVKM. Trimming removed 3 bases from V and 8 bases from J; junction bases left unmatched: 7. This CDR3 comprises 15 residues. CDR3 sequence (DNA): TGTGCCAGCAGTTTCGGGGACAGAGGACATTCACCCCTCCACTTT. The encoded protein is CASSFGDRGHSPLHF.